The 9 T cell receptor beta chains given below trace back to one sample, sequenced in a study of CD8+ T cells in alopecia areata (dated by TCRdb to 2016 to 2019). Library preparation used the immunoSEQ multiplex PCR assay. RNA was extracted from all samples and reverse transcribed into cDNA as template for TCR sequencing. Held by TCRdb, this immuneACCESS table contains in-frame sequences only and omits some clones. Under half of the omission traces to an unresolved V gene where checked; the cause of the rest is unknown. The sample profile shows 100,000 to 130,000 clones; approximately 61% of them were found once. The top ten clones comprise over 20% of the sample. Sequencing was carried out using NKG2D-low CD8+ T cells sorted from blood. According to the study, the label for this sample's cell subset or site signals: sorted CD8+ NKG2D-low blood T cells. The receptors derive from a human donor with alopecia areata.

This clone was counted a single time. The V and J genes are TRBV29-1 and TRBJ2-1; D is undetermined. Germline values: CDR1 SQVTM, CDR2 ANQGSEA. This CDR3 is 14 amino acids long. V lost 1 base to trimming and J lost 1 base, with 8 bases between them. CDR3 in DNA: TGCAGCGTTGAAGGCACTATATCCTACAATGAGCAGTTCTTC. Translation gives CSVEGTISYNEQFF.

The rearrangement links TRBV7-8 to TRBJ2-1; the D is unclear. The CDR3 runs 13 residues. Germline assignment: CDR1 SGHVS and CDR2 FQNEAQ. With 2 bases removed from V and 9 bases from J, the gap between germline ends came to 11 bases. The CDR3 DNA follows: TGTGCCAGCAGCTTACCGCCCACGCTTGAGCAGTTCTTC. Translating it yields CASSLPPTLEQFF.

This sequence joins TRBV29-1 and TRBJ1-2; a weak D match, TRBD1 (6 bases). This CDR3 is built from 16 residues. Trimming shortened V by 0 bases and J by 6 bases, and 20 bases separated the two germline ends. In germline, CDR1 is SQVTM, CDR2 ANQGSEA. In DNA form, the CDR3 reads TGCAGCGTTGAAGAGGAACAGGGACACGGGAGGGATGGCTACACCTTC. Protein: CSVEEEQGHGRDGYTF.

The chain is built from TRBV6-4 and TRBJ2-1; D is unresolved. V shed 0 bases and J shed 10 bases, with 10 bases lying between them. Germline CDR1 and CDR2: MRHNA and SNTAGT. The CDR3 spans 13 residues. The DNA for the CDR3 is TGTGCCAGCAGTGACTCCTCCTCCCGGGAGCAGTTCTTC. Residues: CASSDSSSREQFF.

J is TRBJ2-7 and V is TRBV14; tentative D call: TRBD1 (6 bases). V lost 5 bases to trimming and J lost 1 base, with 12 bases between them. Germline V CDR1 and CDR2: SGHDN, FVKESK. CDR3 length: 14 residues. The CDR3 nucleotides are TGTGCCAGCAGCTACTCAGGGGATTCCTACGAGCAGTACTTC. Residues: CASSYSGDSYEQYF.

CDR3 in DNA: TGTGCCAGCAGCCGAACAGGGGACGAGCAGTACTTC. This sequence encodes CASSRTGDEQYF. The rearrangement uses TRBV7-9 and TRBJ2-7; TRBD1 matches at 7 bases. CDR1 and CDR2 (germline): SEHNR, FQNEAQ (reference sequence). This CDR3 is 12 amino acids long. The trim removed 5 bases at V and 5 bases at J, leaving 3 bases unmatched.

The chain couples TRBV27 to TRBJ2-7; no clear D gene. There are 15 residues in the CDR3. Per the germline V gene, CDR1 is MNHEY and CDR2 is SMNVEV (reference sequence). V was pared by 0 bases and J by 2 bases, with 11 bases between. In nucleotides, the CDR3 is TGTGCCAGCAGTTTATCGGCAGGTTCAACCTACGAGCAGTACTTC. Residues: CASSLSAGSTYEQYF.

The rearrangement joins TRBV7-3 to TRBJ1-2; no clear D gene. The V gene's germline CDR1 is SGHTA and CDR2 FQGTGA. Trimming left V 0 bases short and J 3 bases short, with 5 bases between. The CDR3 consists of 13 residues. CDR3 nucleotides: TGTGCCAGCAGCTTAACGGGGTACTATGGCTACACCTTC. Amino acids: CASSLTGYYGYTF.

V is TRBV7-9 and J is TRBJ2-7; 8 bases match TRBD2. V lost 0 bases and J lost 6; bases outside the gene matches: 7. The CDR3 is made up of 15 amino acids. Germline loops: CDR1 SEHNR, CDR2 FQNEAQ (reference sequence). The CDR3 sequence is CASSLAPSGSSEQYF. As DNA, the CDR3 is TGTGCCAGCAGCTTAGCGCCCAGCGGGAGCTCCGAGCAGTACTTC.